The 8 T cell receptor beta chains below come from one sample, sequenced in a study of cytomegalovirus exposure and HLA in healthy donors. Repertoires were generated with immunoSEQ multiplex PCR, while TCRdb's copy carries only in-frame clones and drops some. The sample contains a few hundred thousand clones, more than 85% of which appear only once. Source material: PBMCs. All receptors come from a man between 18 and 29 years old in good health and CMV-seropositive.

The rearrangement uses TRBV12-5 and TRBJ2-1; no clear D. The V gene's germline CDR1 is LGHNT and CDR2 FRNRAP. V gave up 4 bases and J gave up 10 bases, with 17 bases separating them. CDR3 length equals 14 residues. CDR3 sequence reads: CASGSPPGRPEQFF. CDR3 coding DNA: TGTGCTAGTGGTTCCCCTCCGGGCCGCCCCGAGCAGTTCTTC.

The chain recombines TRBV2 with TRBJ2-7; 9 nucleotides line up with TRBD2. CDR1 is SNHLY, CDR2 FYNNEI, per germline. The CDR3 is 16 amino acids. Germline trimming cut 4 bases from V and 2 bases from J; bases unmatched to any gene: 9. The CDR3 DNA follows: TGTGCCAGCAGTGTGCCCCCTAGCGGGACCCCCTACGAGCAGTACTTC. It encodes CASSVPPSGTPYEQYF.

V usage is TRBV29-1 and J usage is TRBJ2-7; the D is unclear. The CDR3 contains 11 residues. Per germline, CDR1 SQVTM and CDR2 ANQGSEA. Trimming pared 5 bases from V and 7 bases from J, leaving 12 bases between. CDR3 sequence (DNA): TGCAGCGTTTATCGGAAGGGAGAGCAGTACTTC. As protein: CSVYRKGEQYF.

The chain recombines TRBV9 with TRBJ2-7, with 13 bases identical to TRBD2. The CDR3 length is 15 residues. With V trimmed by 4 bases and J by 6 bases, 7 bases remained unmatched. Germline V lookup: CDR1 SGDLS, CDR2 YYNGEE. DNA of the CDR3: TGTGCCAGCAGCCCCAGCGGACTAGCGGGAGCCGAGCAGTACTTC. It encodes CASSPSGLAGAEQYF.

The chain has TRBV4-1 and TRBJ2-7; 8 positions agree with TRBD1. Germline CDR1 reads MGHRA; CDR2 reads YSYEKL. V dropped 6 bases and J dropped 2; count of bases not matched to a gene: 6. The CDR3 is made up of 14 amino acids. The DNA for the CDR3 is TGCGCCAGCAGGATTGACAGGGGTCCCTACGAGCAGTACTTC. Residues: CASRIDRGPYEQYF.

The V and J genes are TRBV2 and TRBJ2-1, with 11 bases matching TRBD2. From germline, CDR1 is SNHLY and CDR2 FYNNEI. The V segment lost 6 bases and the J segment 6 bases; nucleotides outside the gene matches: 10. The CDR3 is made up of 16 amino acids. CDR3: CASSGAGLAVVNEQFF. CDR3 sequence (DNA): TGTGCCAGCAGCGGGGCGGGACTAGCGGTCGTCAATGAGCAGTTCTTC.

The gene calls are TRBV5-1 and TRBJ1-5; D is possibly TRBD1 (6 bases). Germline assignment: CDR1 SGHRS and CDR2 YFSETQ. V was pared by 4 bases and J by 0 bases, with 17 bases between. The CDR3 is 17 residues long. This CDR3 reads CASSPGGRGYSNQPQHF. Here the CDR3 DNA reads TGCGCCAGCAGCCCGGGGGGCAGGGGTTATAGCAATCAGCCCCAGCATTTT. Variable domain in full (rest from reference TRBV5-1 and TRBJ1-5): KAGVTQTPRYLIKTRGQQVTLSCSPISGHRSVSWYQQTPGQGLQFLFEYFSETQRNKGNFPGRFSGRQFSNSRSEMNVSTLELGDSALYLCASSPGGRGYSNQPQHFGDGTRLSIL.

This rearrangement joins TRBV2 to TRBJ1-5, with 7 bases that match TRBD1. Trimming cost V 1 base and J 7 bases; bases outside gene matches: 4. CDR1 and CDR2 from the germline V gene are SNHLY and FYNNEI. CDR3 length: 14 amino acids. The CDR3: CASSEGRGEQPQHF. In DNA, the CDR3 is TGTGCCAGCAGTGAAGGCAGGGGGGAGCAGCCCCAGCATTTT.